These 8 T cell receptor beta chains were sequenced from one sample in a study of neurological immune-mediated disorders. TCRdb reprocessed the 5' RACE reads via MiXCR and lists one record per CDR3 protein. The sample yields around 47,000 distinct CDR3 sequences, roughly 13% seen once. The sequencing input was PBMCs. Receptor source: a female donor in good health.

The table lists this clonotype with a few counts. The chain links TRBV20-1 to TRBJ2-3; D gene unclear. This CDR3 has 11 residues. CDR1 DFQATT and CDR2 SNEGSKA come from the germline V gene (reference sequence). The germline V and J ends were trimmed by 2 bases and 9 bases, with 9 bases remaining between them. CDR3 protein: CSARSQITQYF. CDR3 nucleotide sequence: TGCAGTGCTAGATCCCAGATAACGCAGTATTTT.

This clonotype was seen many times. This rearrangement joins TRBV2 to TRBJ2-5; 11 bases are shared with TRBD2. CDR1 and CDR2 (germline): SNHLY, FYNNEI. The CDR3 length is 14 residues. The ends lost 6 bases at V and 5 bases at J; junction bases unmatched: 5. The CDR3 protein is CASSGLAGMETQYF. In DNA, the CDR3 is TGTGCCAGCAGCGGACTAGCGGGTATGGAGACCCAGTACTTC.

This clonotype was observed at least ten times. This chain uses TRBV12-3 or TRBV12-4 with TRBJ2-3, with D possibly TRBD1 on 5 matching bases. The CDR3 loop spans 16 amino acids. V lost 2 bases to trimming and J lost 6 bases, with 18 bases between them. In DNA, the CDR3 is TGTGCCAGCAGTTTAAATCCGGGCAGGGTCGGGGATACGCAGTATTTT. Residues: CASSLNPGRVGDTQYF.

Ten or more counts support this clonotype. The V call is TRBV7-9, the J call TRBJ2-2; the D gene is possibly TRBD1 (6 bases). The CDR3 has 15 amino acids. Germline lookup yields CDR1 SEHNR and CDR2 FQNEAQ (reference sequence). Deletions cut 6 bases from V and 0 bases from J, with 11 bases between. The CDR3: CASRAGTPNTGELFF. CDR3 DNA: TGTGCCAGCAGAGCCGGGACACCGAACACCGGGGAGCTGTTTTTT.

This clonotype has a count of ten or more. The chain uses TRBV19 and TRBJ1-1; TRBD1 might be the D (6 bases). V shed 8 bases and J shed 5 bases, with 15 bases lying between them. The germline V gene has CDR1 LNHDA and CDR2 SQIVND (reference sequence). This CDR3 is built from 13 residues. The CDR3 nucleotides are TGTGCCAGTTTTAATAGGGGGGTTACTGAAGCTTTCTTT. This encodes CASFNRGVTEAFF.

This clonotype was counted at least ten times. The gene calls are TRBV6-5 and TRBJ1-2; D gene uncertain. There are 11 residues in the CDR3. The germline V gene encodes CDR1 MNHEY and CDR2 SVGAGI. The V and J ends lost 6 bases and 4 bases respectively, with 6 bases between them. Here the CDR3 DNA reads TGTGCCAGCAGGAGGGTCTATGGCTACACCTTC. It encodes CASRRVYGYTF.

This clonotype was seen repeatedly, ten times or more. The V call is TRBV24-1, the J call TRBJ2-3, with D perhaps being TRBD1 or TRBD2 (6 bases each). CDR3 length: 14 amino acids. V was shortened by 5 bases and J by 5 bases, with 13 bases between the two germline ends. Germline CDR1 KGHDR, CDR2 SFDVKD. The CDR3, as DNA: TGTGCCACCAGTGGTTGGGGGGCTGGAGATACGCAGTATTTT. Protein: CATSGWGAGDTQYF.

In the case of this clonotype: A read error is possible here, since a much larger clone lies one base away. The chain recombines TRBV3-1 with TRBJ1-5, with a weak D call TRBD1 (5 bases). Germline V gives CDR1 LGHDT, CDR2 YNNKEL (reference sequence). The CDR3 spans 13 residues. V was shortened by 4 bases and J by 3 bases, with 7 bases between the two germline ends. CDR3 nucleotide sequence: TGTGCCAGCAGCCGACAGTCCAATCAGCCCCAGCATTTT. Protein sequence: CASSRQSNQPQHF.